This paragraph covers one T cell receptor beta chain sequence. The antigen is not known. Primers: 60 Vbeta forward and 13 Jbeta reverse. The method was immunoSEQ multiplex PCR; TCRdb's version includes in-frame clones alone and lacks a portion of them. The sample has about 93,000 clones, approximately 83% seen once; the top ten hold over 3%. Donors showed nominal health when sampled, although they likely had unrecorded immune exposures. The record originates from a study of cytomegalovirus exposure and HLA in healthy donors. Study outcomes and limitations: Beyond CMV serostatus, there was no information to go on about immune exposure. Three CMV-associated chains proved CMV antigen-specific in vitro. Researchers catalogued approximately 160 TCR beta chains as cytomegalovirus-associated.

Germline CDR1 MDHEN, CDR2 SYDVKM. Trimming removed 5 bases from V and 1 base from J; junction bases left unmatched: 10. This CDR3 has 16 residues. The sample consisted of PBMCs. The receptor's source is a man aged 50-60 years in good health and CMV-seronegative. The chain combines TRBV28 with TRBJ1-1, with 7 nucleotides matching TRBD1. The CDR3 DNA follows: TGTGCCAGCAGTCCCGGGGACAGAGGCGAGAACACTGAAGCTTTCTTT. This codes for CASSPGDRGENTEAFF.